A selection of T cell receptor beta chains follows, all from one sample in a study of OX40 agonist ivuxolimab in advanced cancers. Libraries were prepared by immunoSEQ multiplex PCR; TCRdb keeps only in-frame clonotypes and omits some of them. In the table there are tens of thousands of clones, roughly 89% of which are singletons. The input for sequencing was CD4+ or CD8+ T cells sorted from blood, taken in a trial of the OX40 agonist ivuxolimab. These receptors all come from an adult with an advanced solid tumor such as melanoma, head and neck, liver or kidney cancer. CDR3s leave out the opening cysteine and the closing phenylalanine or tryptophan.

V gene,CDR3 protein
TRBV5-4,ASSRIENPYEQY
TRBV28,ASSTPGTYEQY
TRBV7-3,ASSLGGFGETQY
TRBV28,ASSSAGSADTQY
TRBV30,AWSQGNQPQH
TRBV28,ASSLSGVLSEQY
TRBV7-3,ASSEAGGILSEQY
TRBV30,AWSPSGDRQYAEFMPQH
TRBV10-3,AIRSGGGNEQF
TRBV5-6,ASSSRGVRWETQY
TRBV7-2,ASSLPGLAGYNEQF
TRBV5-1,ASSFGGGVSAQRFEQY
TRBV9,ASSGDIASGNTIY
TRBV27,ASSLIRGPQY
TRBV19,ASQGPISSYNEQF
TRBV29-1,SVGGAGGNTIY
TRBV5-1,ASSLNNWDTGANVLT
TRBV5-1,ASSRRSGYEQY
TRBV11-2,ASSLRGLTGHPNTEAF
TRBV7-2,ASSVRAGGPYNEQF
TRBV7-9,ASPSTQY
TRBV19,ASSPEGGNQPQH
TRBV29-1,SVGVPVGSGANVLT
TRBV14,ASSRSSVHEQY
TRBV19,ASSRSGRADTGELF
TRBV5-4,ASSLRGGETQY
TRBV2,ASSEGDRVQPQH
TRBV6-6,ASSGRSGGAGYGYT
TRBV7-2,ASSLRSGTIIY
TRBV29-1,SATRGPGEETQY
TRBV4-1,ASSSLRGKRSHNEQF
TRBV27,ASSRSRDGPYTGELF
TRBV7-9,ASSLGKMGNQPQH
TRBV5-1,ASSLGTAKETQY
TRBV6-5,ASSSSGTYEQY